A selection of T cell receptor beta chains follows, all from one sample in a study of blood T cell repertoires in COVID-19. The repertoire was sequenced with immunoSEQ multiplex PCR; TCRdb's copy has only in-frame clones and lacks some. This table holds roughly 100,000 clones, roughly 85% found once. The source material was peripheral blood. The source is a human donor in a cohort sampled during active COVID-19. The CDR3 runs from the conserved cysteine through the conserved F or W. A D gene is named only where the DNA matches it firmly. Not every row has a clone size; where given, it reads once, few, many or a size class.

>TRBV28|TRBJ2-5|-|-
TGTGCCAGCAGTTTTCTGTATAACCAAGAGACCCAGTACTTC
CASSFLYNQETQYF
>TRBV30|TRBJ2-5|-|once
TGTGCCTGGAGTGCCCCGCCGGAGGCTGGAACCCACTTAGGGGAGACCCAGTACTTC
CAWSAPPEAGTHLGETQYF
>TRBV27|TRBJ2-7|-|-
TGTGCCAGCAGTTTAAATACAGATAGAAGATTCTACGAGCAGTACTTC
CASSLNTDRRFYEQYF
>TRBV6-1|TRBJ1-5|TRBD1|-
TGTGCCAGCAGTGAATTCGGGGACAGGGCCCTCGGGCATTTT
CASSEFGDRALGHF
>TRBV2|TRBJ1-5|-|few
TGTGCCGGCTCTTCGCGAGGTCTCGGGCCCCAGCATTTT
CAGSSRGLGPQHF
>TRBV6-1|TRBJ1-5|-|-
TGTGCCAGCAGTGAAGGAGTGTCAGAGGGCAATCAGCCCCAGCATTTT
CASSEGVSEGNQPQHF
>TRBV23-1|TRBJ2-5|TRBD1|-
TGCGCCAGCAGTCAATCGGCGAAGGCCAGGGGGCTAGAGACCCAGTACTTC
CASSQSAKARGLETQYF
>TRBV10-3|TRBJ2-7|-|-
TGTGCCATCAGTGAGCGCAGGGGTGGCGAGCAGTACTTC
CAISERRGGEQYF
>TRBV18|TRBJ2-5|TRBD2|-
TGTGCCAGCTCACGGACTAGCGGGGGCGAGACCCAGTACTTC
CASSRTSGGETQYF
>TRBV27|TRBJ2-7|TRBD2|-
TGTGCCAGCACCCCCCCCGGACTAGAATGTTGTAGAGACTACGAGCAGTACTTC
CASTPPGLECCRDYEQYF
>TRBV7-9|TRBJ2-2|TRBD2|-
TGTGCCAGCAGCTCAGCGGGAGGGCCTCGCGGCACCGGGGAGCTGTTTTTT
CASSSAGGPRGTGELFF
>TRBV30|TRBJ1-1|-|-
TGTGCCTGGACGGGGGGAGGACAGGAAGCTTTCTTT
CAWTGGGQEAFF
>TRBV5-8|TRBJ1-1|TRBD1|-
TGTGCCAGCAGCTTGGGGGACAGGCGAGACGCTTTCTTT
CASSLGDRRDAFF
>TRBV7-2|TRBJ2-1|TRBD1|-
TGTGCCAGCAGCTTAGTTGGGACAGGGGTCCGCAATGAGCAGTTCTTC
CASSLVGTGVRNEQFF
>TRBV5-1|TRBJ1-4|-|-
TGCGCCAGCAGCCAGACTAACCAACTCTTTGGTGAAAAACTGTTTTTT
CASSQTNQLFGEKLFF
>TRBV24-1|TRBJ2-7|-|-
TGTGCCACCTCCTCCCCAGGGGACTACGAGCAGTACTTC
CATSSPGDYEQYF
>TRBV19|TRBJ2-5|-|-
TGTGCCAGTAGTACCGCAGGGAAAGAGACCCAGTACTTC
CASSTAGKETQYF
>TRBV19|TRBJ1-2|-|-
TGTGCCACCCAGGCCGAAAGCGGCTACACCTTC
CATQAESGYTF
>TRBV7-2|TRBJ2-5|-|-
TGTGCCAGCAGCTTATTTCGAGAGACCCAGTACTTC
CASSLFRETQYF
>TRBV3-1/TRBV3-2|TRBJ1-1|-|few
TGTGCCAGCAGCCCAACAGGGATCTCGAACACTGAAGCTTTCTTT
CASSPTGISNTEAFF
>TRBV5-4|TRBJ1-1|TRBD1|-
TGTGCCAGCAGCTTGAACGGACAGGGAGGGGACACTGAAGCTTTCTTT
CASSLNGQGGDTEAFF
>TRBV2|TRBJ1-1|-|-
TGTGCCAGCAGTGAACGAGGGATCGGGGAAGCTTTCTTT
CASSERGIGEAFF
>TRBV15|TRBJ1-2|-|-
TGTGCCACCAGCAGAGATGTACAGGGATTCTACACCTTC
CATSRDVQGFYTF
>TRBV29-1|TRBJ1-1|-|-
TGCAGCGGCGCCCTGTTGGACACTGAAGCTTTCTTT
CSGALLDTEAFF
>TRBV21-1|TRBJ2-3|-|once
TGTGCCAGCAGCAAACGCACAGCCTACACAGATACGCAGTATTTT
CASSKRTAYTDTQYF
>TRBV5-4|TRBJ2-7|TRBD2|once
TGTGCCAGCAGCCAATTTAGCGGGGGAAGCTCCTACGAGCAGTACTTC
CASSQFSGGSSYEQYF
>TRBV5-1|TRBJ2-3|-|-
TGCGCCAGCAGCTTGGAGTCGGGTTCAGATACGCAGTATTTT
CASSLESGSDTQYF
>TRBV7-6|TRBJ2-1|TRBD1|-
TGTGCCAGCAGCTTAGCGCCCGGGACAGGGGGTGAGCAGTTCTTC
CASSLAPGTGGEQFF
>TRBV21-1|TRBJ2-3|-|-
TGTGCCAGCAGCAAAGTGCGGAGGAAGCGGGGGACAGTTAGTACAGATACGCAGTATTTT
CASSKVRRKRGTVSTDTQYF
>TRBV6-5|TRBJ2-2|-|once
TGTGCCAGCAGTTACGATTCGGGGACCGGGGAGCTGTTTTTT
CASSYDSGTGELFF
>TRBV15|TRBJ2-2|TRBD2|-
TGTGCCACCAGCAGAGGACTAGCGGTCACGAACACCGGGGAGCTGTTTTTT
CATSRGLAVTNTGELFF
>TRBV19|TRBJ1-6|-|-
TGTGCCAGTAGTACCGCCTGGGGGGGTTCACCCCTCCACTTT
CASSTAWGGSPLHF
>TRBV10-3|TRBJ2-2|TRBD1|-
TGTGCCATCAGGACCACCGGGACAGCGAACACCGGGGAGCTGTTTTTT
CAIRTTGTANTGELFF
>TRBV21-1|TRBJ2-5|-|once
TGTGCCAGCAGCCGAAAGCGGACCGACCAAGAGACCCAGTACTTC
CASSRKRTDQETQYF
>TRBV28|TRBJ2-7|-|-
TGTGCCAGCAGTTTAAACAGTGTGATCTACGAGCAGTACTTC
CASSLNSVIYEQYF
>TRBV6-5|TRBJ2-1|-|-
TGTGCCAGCAGTTACTCAGGCGGGGCCTACAATGAGCAGTTCTTC
CASSYSGGAYNEQFF
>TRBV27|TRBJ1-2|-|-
TGTGCCAGCGGATTGGGGGGAGCGAACAACTATGGCTACACCTTC
CASGLGGANNYGYTF
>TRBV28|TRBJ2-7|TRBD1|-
TGTGCCAGCAGACCTGGACAGGGAGAGCAGTACTTC
CASRPGQGEQYF
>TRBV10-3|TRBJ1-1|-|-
TGTGCCATGGGGAGTGACAGGACTGAAGCTTTCTTT
CAMGSDRTEAFF
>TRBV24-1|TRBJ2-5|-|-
TGTGCCACCAGTGATTTTCGAGGCCAAGAGACCCAGTACTTC
CATSDFRGQETQYF
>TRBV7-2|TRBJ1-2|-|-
TGTGCCAGCAGCGGCTCCCAGGGGAACTATGGCTACACCTTC
CASSGSQGNYGYTF
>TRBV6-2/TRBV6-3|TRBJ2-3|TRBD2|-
TGTGCCAGCAGTTACGGCGGGGGTTCTAGCACAGATACGCAGTATTTT
CASSYGGGSSTDTQYF
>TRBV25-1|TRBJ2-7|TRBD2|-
TGTGCCAGCAGTGAGGGGGCTAGCGGGAGAACCTACGAGCAGTACTTC
CASSEGASGRTYEQYF
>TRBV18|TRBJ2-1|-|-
TGTGCCAGCTCAGGCCGAACGGGAGATGCTGAGCAGTTCTTC
CASSGRTGDAEQFF
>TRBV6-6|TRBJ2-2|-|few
TGTGCCAGCAGCCTCTTGTCCACCGGGGAGCTGTTTTTT
CASSLLSTGELFF
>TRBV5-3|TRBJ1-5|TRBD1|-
TGTGCCAGAGGGGGTACCCCGGGACAGAATTTGGATCAGCCCCAGCATTTT
CARGGTPGQNLDQPQHF
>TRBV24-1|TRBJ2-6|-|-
TGTGCCACCAGTGATAGGGGCTCTGGGGCCAACGTCCTGACTTTC
CATSDRGSGANVLTF
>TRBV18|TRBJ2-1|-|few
TGTGCCAGCTCGCGACTAACAAACAATGAGCAGTTCTTC
CASSRLTNNEQFF
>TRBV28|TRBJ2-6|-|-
TGTGCCAGCAGCTTCGGGGAAGCTGGGGCCAACGTCCTGACTTTC
CASSFGEAGANVLTF
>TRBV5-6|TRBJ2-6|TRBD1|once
TGTGCCAGCCGAACAGGGGTTGACTCTGGGGCCAACGTCCTGACTTTC
CASRTGVDSGANVLTF
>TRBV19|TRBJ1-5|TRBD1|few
TGTGCCAGTTCCGATATTGGGACAGGGCGTCATCAGCCCCAGCATTTT
CASSDIGTGRHQPQHF
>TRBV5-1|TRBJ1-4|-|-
TGCGCCAGCAGCTATGGGGCGGCTGAAAAACTGTTTTTT
CASSYGAAEKLFF
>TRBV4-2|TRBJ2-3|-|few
TGTGCCAGCAGCCAAGGAGCGGTAGATACGCAGTATTTT
CASSQGAVDTQYF
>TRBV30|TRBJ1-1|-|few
TGTGCCTGGAGTGTACACCAGGGTGAAGCTTTCTTT
CAWSVHQGEAFF